This entry is about one T cell receptor beta chain. These data come from a study of blood T cell repertoires in COVID-19. In the study overall: Some COVID-19 samples were acute and others convalescent; all came from the United States, Italy and Spain.

The germline CDR1 and CDR2 sequences are LNHNV and YYDKDF (reference sequence). CDR3 size: 14 residues. The V end was cut by 0 bases, the J end by 4 bases, with 9 bases between. The assay was immunoSEQ multiplex PCR, and TCRdb's table has in-frame clones only and misses some. Of around 320,000 clones in the sample, about 87% were seen once. Sequencing input: peripheral blood. This chain uses TRBV15 with TRBJ1-2, with no clear D. This TCR was recovered from a woman aged 25-40 years who had recovered from COVID-19. CDR3 nucleotide sequence: TGTGCCACCAGCAGAGATGTCGGTCTCTATGGCTACACCTTC. This codes for CATSRDVGLYGYTF.